What follows is one T cell receptor (beta chain) and its context. Its antigen is still unknown. V was cut by 0 bases and J by 2 bases, with 11 bases left in between. Germline V lookup: CDR1 LGHNA, CDR2 YSLEER. The CDR3 has 17 residues. This specimen comes from a study of blood T cells in healthy people across ages. Next came a second PCR, run for about 7 to 12 cycles, which used a sample-barcoded 5' primer along with a J-beta primer mix. There were at least 3 million CDR3-containing paired-end reads obtained from each sample. TCRdb analysed the 5' RACE reads with MiXCR anew, one entry per CDR3 protein. The sample has 630,000 or so distinct CDR3 sequences; 25% to 30% are singletons. Findings and limits, study-wide: A roughly linear age-dependent decrease characterized TCR beta diversity per million T cells. Whereas aged donors had fewer naive CD4+ cells, long-lived donors had more of them and higher diversity.

The rearrangement joins TRBV4-3 to TRBJ2-6; D unclear. The material sequenced was blood. The sequence derives from a woman of 80 years or more in good health. The CDR3 coding sequence is TGCGCCAGCAGCCAAGATCTGAGGACCCCTGGGGCCAACGTCCTGACTTTC. This codes for CASSQDLRTPGANVLTF.